A single TCR beta chain is shown here with its context. Its matching antigen is unknown. These data come from a study of cytomegalovirus exposure and HLA in healthy donors. The CDR3 extends over 16 amino acids. V lost 2 bases and J lost 1, with 14 bases in between. PCR involved 60 Vbeta and 13 Jbeta primers. The data were produced by immunoSEQ multiplex PCR, yet TCRdb's version contains in-frame clones alone and is incomplete. Counted here are some 150,000 clones, approximately 74% occurring once; the ten biggest clones make up 3.5% to 5%. Study-wide results and limits: Per a prior analysis, the majority of TCR beta V segments were productive roughly 87% or roughly 30% of the time.

Source material: PBMCs. This chain links TRBV23-1 with TRBJ1-1, with D perhaps TRBD1 (5 bases). Being an ORF, TRBV23-1 has a function that is uncertain. This sequence was found in a man aged 18 to 35 in good health and CMV-seropositive. CDR3 amino acids: CASSQRREGTNTEAFF. DNA for the CDR3: TGCGCCAGCAGTCAACGGAGGGAGGGGACGAACACTGAAGCTTTCTTT.